The 19 T cell receptor beta chains given below trace back to one sample, sequenced in a study of human T cells and chemical hapten exposure. TCRdb called the RACE reads again in MiXCR, with one record for every CDR3 protein. The sample consists of 180,000 or so distinct CDR3 sequences, 24% of them appearing once. Described time point: patch test 3, about 24 weeks after DPC sensitization. The treatment here: therapeutic diphenylcyclopropenone sensitization with weekly scalp DPC. Sequenced material: whole blood, taken in connection with sensitization to the hapten diphenylcyclopropenone (DPC). The source of these receptors is a woman in her 40s with alopecia areata. Some clones in this sample may be carry-over from other donors' samples.

The chain couples TRBV20-1 to TRBJ2-5, with TRBD2 matching 11 bases. The trim removed 6 bases at V and 0 bases at J, leaving 9 bases unmatched. CDR1 and CDR2 (germline): DFQATT, SNEGSKA (reference sequence). This CDR3 contains 16 residues. DNA of the CDR3: TGCAGTGCGGCCCCTTTAGCGGGAGGGAACCAAGAGACCCAGTACTTC. Protein sequence: CSAAPLAGGNQETQYF.

This clonotype has at least ten counts. This chain joins TRBV4-3 and TRBJ2-4, with 9 bases identical to TRBD2. J gave up 5 bases and V 3 bases, and 5 bases lay outside the gene matches. The CDR3 sequence is 15 residues long. Per the germline V gene, CDR1 is LGHNA and CDR2 is YSLEER. This CDR3 is CASSHRTSAENIQYF. CDR3 coding DNA: TGCGCCAGCAGCCACCGGACTAGCGCAGAAAACATTCAGTACTTC.

This clonotype was detected only a few times. The chain uses TRBV20-1 and TRBJ2-1; D unresolved. Germline CDR1 is DFQATT and CDR2 is SNEGSKA (reference sequence). Between the trimmed V and J ends, which lost 0 bases and 7 bases, there was a span of 13 bases. This CDR3 has 14 amino acids. CDR3 sequence (DNA): TGCAGTGCTAGAGATAGTCAGAGCTATAATGAGCAGTTCTTC. Amino acid sequence: CSARDSQSYNEQFF.

The V and J genes are TRBV6-6 and TRBJ2-7, with D perhaps matching TRBD1 (6 bases). V shed 6 bases and J shed 0 bases, with 12 bases lying between them. Germline-derived CDR1 and CDR2 are MNHNY and SVGAGI (reference sequence). The CDR3 sequence is 14 residues long. The CDR3 sequence is CASSQTGISYEQYF. Written as DNA, the CDR3 is TGTGCCAGCAGCCAGACAGGAATCTCCTACGAGCAGTACTTC.

This clonotype was observed a few times. V is TRBV9 and J is TRBJ1-1, with 8 bases that match TRBD1. The germline gives CDR1 SGDLS, CDR2 YYNGEE. The V segment lost 3 bases and the J segment 7 bases; nucleotides outside the gene matches: 5. The CDR3 runs to 13 residues. CDR3 residues: CASSAGTGVEAFF. In DNA form, the CDR3 reads TGTGCCAGCAGCGCCGGGACAGGAGTTGAAGCTTTCTTT.

The V and J genes are TRBV24-1 and TRBJ2-1, with D tentatively TRBD2 (5 bases). V dropped 4 bases and J dropped 4 bases, with 13 bases sitting between them. The CDR3 consists of 15 residues. Germline V CDR1 and CDR2: KGHDR, SFDVKD. The CDR3: CATSDPGGGYNEQFF. The CDR3 region has the DNA TGTGCCACCAGTGACCCGGGTGGCGGGTACAATGAGCAGTTCTTC.

This clonotype was seen a few times. J is TRBJ1-2 and V is TRBV28; unclear D gene. Germline values: CDR1 MDHEN, CDR2 SYDVKM. Trimming pared 8 bases from V and 0 bases from J, leaving 13 bases between. CDR3 size: 14 residues. This CDR3 is CASLPTVTNYGYTF. The CDR3 DNA reads as TGTGCCAGCTTGCCCACCGTTACTAACTATGGCTACACCTTC.

The chain recombines TRBV20-1 with TRBJ1-1, with D possibly being TRBD1 (6 bases). The CDR3 extends over 9 amino acids. Per germline, CDR1 DFQATT and CDR2 SNEGSKA (reference sequence). The DNA for the CDR3 is TGCAGCTCGCACAGGGAGGCTTTCTTT. It is translated as CSSHREAFF.

This clonotype was found a few times. This rearrangement joins TRBV27 to TRBJ2-1, with D unresolved. This CDR3 contains 15 residues. CDR1 and CDR2 from the germline V gene are MNHEY and SMNVEV (reference sequence). The ends were cut back, 6 bases at V and 3 bases at J, with 15 bases in the middle. Here the CDR3 reads CASRKGRADYNEQFF. CDR3 DNA: TGTGCCAGCAGGAAGGGTAGGGCCGACTACAATGAGCAGTTCTTC.

The CDR3 region has the DNA TGTGCCAGCAGAACAGGGTCCACTGAAGCTTTCTTT. Translating it yields CASRTGSTEAFF. The chain has TRBV28 and TRBJ1-1, with D maybe TRBD1 (6 bases). Germline lookup yields CDR1 MDHEN and CDR2 SYDVKM. The CDR3 loop spans 12 amino acids. With 6 bases removed from V and 4 bases from J, the gap between germline ends came to 9 bases.

In this sample, this clonotype turned up a few times. This chain connects TRBV24-1 to TRBJ2-2; D not resolved. Germline V gene lookup returns CDR1 KGHDR and CDR2 SFDVKD. The CDR3 consists of 16 residues. The V end lost 0 bases, the J end lost 4 bases, and 11 bases lay between the germline ends. The CDR3 reads CATSDLRAQTTGELFF. The DNA for the CDR3 is TGTGCCACCAGTGATTTGCGGGCGCAGACCACCGGGGAGCTGTTTTTT.

This chain joins TRBV28 and TRBJ1-1; no definite D call. The germline CDR1 and CDR2 sequences are MDHEN and SYDVKM. V was clipped by 2 bases and J by 4 bases, with 8 bases between them. This CDR3 region has 13 residues. In DNA form, the CDR3 reads TGTGCCAGCAGTTTAATAGCCCGCACTGAAGCTTTCTTT. This translates into CASSLIARTEAFF.

Only a few counts were recorded for this clonotype. The V and J genes are TRBV5-1 and TRBJ2-3; 13 bases match TRBD2. Germline V lookup: CDR1 SGHRS, CDR2 YFSETQ. Trimming at V came to 6 bases and at J to 4 bases, leaving 8 bases not matched to a gene. CDR3 length: 16 amino acids. CDR3 sequence: CASTTGLAGASDTQYF. CDR3 sequence (DNA): TGCGCCAGCACCACCGGACTAGCGGGAGCTTCAGATACGCAGTATTTT.

The J gene is TRBJ2-1, the V gene TRBV7-9, with 16 bases aligning to TRBD2. The length of the CDR3 is 16 residues. V shed 5 bases, J shed 5 bases, and the junction held 3 bases outside the gene matches. From germline, CDR1 is SEHNR and CDR2 FQNEAQ (reference sequence). CDR3 DNA: TGTGCCAGCAGCCCGGGACTAGCGGGAGGGGACAATGAGCAGTTCTTC. It specifies CASSPGLAGGDNEQFF.

The chain employs TRBV3-1 and TRBJ2-2; D gene unclear. Germline V lookup: CDR1 LGHDT, CDR2 YNNKEL (reference sequence). The germline V and J ends were trimmed by 1 base and 1 base, with 4 bases remaining between them. This CDR3 contains 14 residues. The CDR3 DNA reads as TGTGCCAGCAGCCAAGTAGGGAACACCGGGGAGCTGTTTTTT. The encoded protein is CASSQVGNTGELFF. The complete variable domain, with remaining parts taken from reference TRBV3-1 and TRBJ2-2, reads DTAVSQTPKYLVTQMGNDKSIKCEQNLGHDTMYWYKQDSKKFLKIMFSYNNKELIINETVPNRFSPKSPDKAHLNLHINSLELGDSAVYFCASSQVGNTGELFFGEGSRLTVL.

This clonotype was counted many times. The V call is TRBV30, the J call TRBJ1-2; D gene uncertain. This CDR3 is 14 amino acids long. Trimming took 3 bases from V and 8 from J, leaving 19 bases between them. CDR1 is GTSNPN, CDR2 SVGIG, per germline (reference sequence). CDR3 DNA: TGTGCCTGGAGACCCGCGCCGGCCGGCGGAGGCTACACCTTC. Residues: CAWRPAPAGGGYTF.

This CDR3 is CASSIAQAGANVLTF. CDR3 in DNA: TGCGCCAGCAGCATCGCCCAGGCTGGGGCCAACGTCCTGACTTTC. The chain is built from TRBV5-1 and TRBJ2-6; D is ambiguous. Per the germline V gene, CDR1 is SGHRS and CDR2 is YFSETQ. The CDR3 has 15 residues. Trimming shortened V by 4 bases and J by 2 bases, and 10 bases separated the two germline ends.

In this sample, this clonotype turned up a few times. The V gene is TRBV4-2, the J gene TRBJ2-3; 8 bases agree with TRBD2. The germline V gene encodes CDR1 LGHNA and CDR2 YNFKEQ. The V gene end was trimmed by 1 base and the J gene end by 2 bases; junction bases not matched to a gene: 5. This CDR3 is built from 16 residues. CDR3 sequence: CASSQGSSGYTDTQYF. The CDR3 DNA is TGTGCCAGCAGCCAAGGGTCTAGCGGGTACACAGATACGCAGTATTTT.

The sample holds a few counts of this clonotype. The J gene is TRBJ2-3, the V gene TRBV6-5; 7 nucleotides agree with TRBD1. There are 15 residues in the CDR3. Germline CDR1 and CDR2: MNHEY and SVGAGI. V trimming: 0 bases; J trimming: 4 bases; junction bases outside the gene matches: 4. CDR3 sequence: CASSYSQDRADTQYF. CDR3 nucleotides: TGTGCCAGCAGTTACTCTCAAGACAGGGCAGATACGCAGTATTTT.